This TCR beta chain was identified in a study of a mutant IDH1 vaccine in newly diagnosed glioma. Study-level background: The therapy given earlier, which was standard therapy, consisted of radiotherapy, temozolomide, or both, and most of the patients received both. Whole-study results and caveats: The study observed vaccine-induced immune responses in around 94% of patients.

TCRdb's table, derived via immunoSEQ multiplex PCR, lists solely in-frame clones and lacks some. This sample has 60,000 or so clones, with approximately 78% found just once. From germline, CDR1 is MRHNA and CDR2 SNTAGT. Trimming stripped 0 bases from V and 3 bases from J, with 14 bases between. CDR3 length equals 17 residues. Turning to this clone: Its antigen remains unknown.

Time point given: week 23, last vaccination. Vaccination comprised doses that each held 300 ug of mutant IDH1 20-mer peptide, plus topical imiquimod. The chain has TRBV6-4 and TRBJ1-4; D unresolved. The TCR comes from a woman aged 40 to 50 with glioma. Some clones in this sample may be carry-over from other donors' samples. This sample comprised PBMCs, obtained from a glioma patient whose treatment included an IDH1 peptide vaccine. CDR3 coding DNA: TGTGCCAGCAGTGACTCGCCTTCGGGGAATGCTAATGAAAAACTGTTTTTT. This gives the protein CASSDSPSGNANEKLFF.